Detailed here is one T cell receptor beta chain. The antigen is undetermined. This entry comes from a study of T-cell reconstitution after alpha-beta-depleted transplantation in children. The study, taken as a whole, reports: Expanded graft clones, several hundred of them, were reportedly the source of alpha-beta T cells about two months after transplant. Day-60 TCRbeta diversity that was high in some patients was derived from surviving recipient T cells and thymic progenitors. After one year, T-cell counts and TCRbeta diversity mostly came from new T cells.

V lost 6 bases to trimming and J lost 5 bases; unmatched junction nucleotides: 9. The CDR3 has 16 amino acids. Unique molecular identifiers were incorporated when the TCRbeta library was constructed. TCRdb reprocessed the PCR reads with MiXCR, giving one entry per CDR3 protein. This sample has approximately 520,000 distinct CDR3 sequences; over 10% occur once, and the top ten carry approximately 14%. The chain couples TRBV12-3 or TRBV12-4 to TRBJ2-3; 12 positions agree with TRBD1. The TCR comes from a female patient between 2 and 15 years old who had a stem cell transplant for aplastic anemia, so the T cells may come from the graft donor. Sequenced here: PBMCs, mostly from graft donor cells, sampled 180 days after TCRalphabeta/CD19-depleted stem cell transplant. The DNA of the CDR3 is TGTGCCAGCAGACCGGGACAGGGGGCGGTAAGAGATACGCAGTATTTT. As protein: CASRPGQGAVRDTQYF.